One sample yielded the 26 T cell receptor beta chains listed below, sequenced in a study of shared clonotypes between healthy human individuals (TCRdb year 2020). The library was produced with the immunoSEQ multiplex PCR assay. TCRdb retrieved this table from immuneACCESS and kept in-frame rearrangements only. Not all clones are present; in checked studies, unresolved V genes account for under half, and no reason is known for the remainder. The table for this sample lists fewer than 650,000 clones; 75% to 85% of them were counted only once. Of the sample, about an eighth falls within the top ten clones. Sequenced material: PBMCs. These receptor sequences come from a woman between 35 and 50 years old in good health. Some clones in this sample may be carry-over from other donors' samples.

This chain links TRBV7-3 with TRBJ2-1, with TRBD2 matching over 10 bases. The trim removed 10 bases at V and 5 bases at J, leaving 5 bases unmatched. The CDR3 is 13 amino acids. Germline-derived CDR1 and CDR2 are SGHTA and FQGTGA. The chain's CDR3 is CATGLARNNEQFF. The CDR3, as DNA: TGTGCCACGGGACTAGCGCGGAACAATGAGCAGTTCTTC.

The chain combines TRBV28 with TRBJ2-7; D may be TRBD2 (8 bases). CDR1 and CDR2 (germline): MDHEN, SYDVKM. The CDR3 contains 17 residues. Trimming took off 4 bases at V and 5 bases at J, with 24 bases between the two ends. CDR3: CASSSPGDSGRVDEQYF. The CDR3 DNA follows: TGTGCCAGCAGTTCTCCTGGGGACAGCGGGAGAGTTGACGAGCAGTACTTC.

This chain joins TRBV7-2 and TRBJ2-2; TRBD2 agrees at 12 bases. The trim removed 3 bases at V and 2 bases at J, leaving 7 bases unmatched. The CDR3 has 18 amino acids. Germline V gene data show CDR1 as SGHTA and CDR2 as FQGNSA. The CDR3 DNA follows: TGTGCCAGCAGCTTTCGCGCACTAGCGGGAGGCAACACCGGGGAGCTGTTTTTT. It specifies CASSFRALAGGNTGELFF.

The gene calls are TRBV7-3 and TRBJ2-1; tentative D call: TRBD2 (5 bases). Deletions cut 5 bases from V and 0 bases from J, with 11 bases between. Germline V CDR1 and CDR2: SGHTA, FQGTGA. This CDR3 has 15 amino acids. In nucleotides, the CDR3 is TGTGCCAGCAGCCCTAGCTATTCCTCCTACAATGAGCAGTTCTTC. Amino acid sequence: CASSPSYSSYNEQFF. The full variable domain, rest sourced from reference TRBV7-3 and TRBJ2-1, is GAGVSQTPSNKVTEKGKYVELRCDPISGHTALYWYRQSLGQGPEFLIYFQGTGAADDSGLPNDRFFAVRPEGSVSTLKIQRTERGDSAVYLCASSPSYSSYNEQFFGPGTRLTVL.

This chain uses TRBV7-8 with TRBJ2-1, with 9 bases fitting TRBD2. Germline V gene lookup returns CDR1 SGHVS and CDR2 FQNEAQ. Unmatched junction bases numbered 9, after V lost 5 bases and J lost 4 bases. This CDR3 has 16 residues. CDR3 nucleotide sequence: TGTGCCAGCAGCCTCCTCGTGGCGGGAGGGTACAATGAGCAGTTCTTC. This codes for CASSLLVAGGYNEQFF.

The chain carries TRBV7-8 and TRBJ2-7; 10 positions match TRBD2. From germline, CDR1 is SGHVS and CDR2 FQNEAQ. This CDR3 has 18 residues. V dropped 2 bases and J dropped 4; count of bases not matched to a gene: 14. The CDR3 here is CASSLNLGGLAGEYEQYF. The DNA for the CDR3 is TGTGCCAGCAGCTTAAATTTAGGTGGTCTAGCGGGAGAATACGAGCAGTACTTC.

Only one count was recorded for this clone. The chain combines TRBV4-1 with TRBJ1-1; 7 positions match TRBD1. The V gene end was trimmed by 4 bases and the J gene end by 8 bases; junction bases not matched to a gene: 7. Germline CDR1 reads MGHRA; CDR2 reads YSYEKL. This CDR3 is 13 amino acids long. Here the CDR3 DNA reads TGCGCCAGCAGCCGGGGGCAGGGGGTAGAAGCTTTCTTT. It yields the protein CASSRGQGVEAFF.

The gene calls are TRBV7-9 and TRBJ2-7; D is uncertain. The CDR3 is made up of 13 amino acids. The germline V gene has CDR1 SEHNR and CDR2 FQNEAQ (reference sequence). Trimming removed 5 bases from V and 3 bases from J, with 11 bases in between. The CDR3, as DNA: TGTGCCAGCAGCCTGAATGGAGTCTACGAGCAGTACTTC. Protein sequence: CASSLNGVYEQYF.

The V gene is TRBV28, the J gene TRBJ2-7; D possibly corresponds to TRBD2 (5 bases). The germline CDR1 and CDR2 sequences are MDHEN and SYDVKM. Trimming cost V 4 bases and J 0 bases, with 13 bases left between them. This CDR3 comprises 15 residues. CDR3 coding DNA: TGTGCCAGCAGTTCCCTCGAGGGCCTCTCCTACGAGCAGTACTTC. Translated, it gives CASSSLEGLSYEQYF. Drawing the rest from reference TRBV28 and TRBJ2-7, the complete variable domain is DVKVTQSSRYLVKRTGEKVFLECVQDMDHENMFWYRQDPGLGLRLIYFSYDVKMKEKGDIPEGYSVSREKKERFSLILESASTNQTSMYLCASSSLEGLSYEQYFGPGTRLTVT.

The V and J genes are TRBV28 and TRBJ2-5; 9 positions match TRBD2. CDR3 length: 14 residues. The V segment lost 7 bases and the J segment 2 bases; nucleotides outside the gene matches: 5. Germline V gene sequence: CDR1 MDHEN, CDR2 SYDVKM. Written as DNA, the CDR3 is TGTGCCAGCACGCCAGCGGGAGGACAAGAGACCCAGTACTTC. This codes for CASTPAGGQETQYF.

The V call is TRBV28, the J call TRBJ1-2; D ambiguous. V lost 2 bases and J 4 bases, leaving 5 bases between the germline ends. Germline V CDR1 and CDR2: MDHEN, SYDVKM. The CDR3 loop spans 12 amino acids. CDR3 DNA: TGTGCCAGCAGTTTAAGTGCCTATGGCTACACCTTC. Its protein product is CASSLSAYGYTF.

This chain connects TRBV7-2 to TRBJ2-1; D may be TRBD1 (5 bases). The ends were cut back, 5 bases at V and 6 bases at J, with 17 bases in the middle. The germline gives CDR1 SGHTA, CDR2 FQGNSA. The CDR3 is made up of 15 amino acids. CDR3 DNA sequence: TGTGCCAGCAGCGTGGACACCCACCAGGGCAATGAGCAGTTCTTC. Translated: CASSVDTHQGNEQFF. The full variable domain, rest sourced from reference TRBV7-2 and TRBJ2-1, is GAGVSQSPSNKVTEKGKDVELRCDPISGHTALYWYRQSLGQGLEFLIYFQGNSAPDKSGLPSDRFSAERTGGSVSTLTIQRTQQEDSAVYLCASSVDTHQGNEQFFGPGTRLTVL.

V and J are TRBV7-3 and TRBJ2-7; no clear D gene. Germline loops: CDR1 SGHTA, CDR2 FQGTGA. CDR3 length: 13 amino acids. V lost 8 bases to trimming and J lost 0 bases, with 11 bases between them. CDR3 loop: CASSPDGSYEQYF. The CDR3 DNA reads as TGTGCCAGCTCCCCTGATGGCTCCTACGAGCAGTACTTC.

The J gene is TRBJ2-7, the V gene TRBV5-1, with TRBD1 matching 8 bases. V shed 5 bases, J shed 0 bases, and the junction held 4 bases outside the gene matches. Germline V gene data show CDR1 as SGHRS and CDR2 as YFSETQ. CDR3 size: 14 residues. CDR3: CASRGQVSSYEQYF. The CDR3 region has the DNA TGCGCCAGCAGGGGACAGGTGAGCTCCTACGAGCAGTACTTC.

This clone was seen only a few times. The CDR3 DNA sequence: TGTGCCAGCTCACCTGCGGGGGAGATGAACACTGAAGCTTTCTTT. Amino acids: CASSPAGEMNTEAFF. The chain couples TRBV18 to TRBJ1-1; TRBD1 is a possible D gene (5 bases). V lost 3 bases to trimming and J lost 0 bases, with 11 bases between them. The CDR3 consists of 15 residues. The germline V gene has CDR1 KGHSH and CDR2 LQKENI.

The chain carries TRBV25-1 and TRBJ2-1; 12 nucleotides line up with TRBD2. CDR3 length: 17 residues. Losses at the gene ends were 10 bases for V and 4 bases for J; bases not matched to a gene: 14. Germline V CDR1 and CDR2: MGHDK, SYGVNS. CDR3 amino acids: CATQPPSGRAGYNEQFF. The CDR3 coding sequence is TGTGCCACCCAACCCCCTAGCGGGAGGGCAGGGTACAATGAGCAGTTCTTC.

This clone was observed a single time. The V call is TRBV25-1, the J call TRBJ2-3; no definite D call. This CDR3 comprises 15 residues. Germline V CDR1 and CDR2: MGHDK, SYGVNS. The V end lost 1 base, the J end lost 0 bases, and 8 bases lay between the germline ends. The CDR3 loop reads CASSELGSSTDTQYF. CDR3 bases: TGTGCCAGCAGTGAATTGGGCTCCAGCACAGATACGCAGTATTTT. Filled out from reference TRBV25-1 and TRBJ2-3, the complete variable domain reads EADIYQTPRYLVIGTGKKITLECSQTMGHDKMYWYQQDPGMELHLIHYSYGVNSTEKGDLSSESTVSRIRTEHFPLTLESARPSHTSQYLCASSELGSSTDTQYFGPGTRLTVL.

The chain links TRBV18 to TRBJ2-1; 10 positions match TRBD1. Germline values: CDR1 KGHSH, CDR2 LQKENI. Losses at the gene ends were 3 bases for V and 0 bases for J; bases not matched to a gene: 2. The length of the CDR3 is 16 residues. CDR3: CASSPGDRGSYNEQFF. The CDR3 DNA reads TGTGCCAGCTCACCGGGGGACAGGGGCTCCTACAATGAGCAGTTCTTC. The full variable domain, in which reference TRBV18 and TRBJ2-1 provide the parts outside the CDR3, is NAGVMQNPRHLVRRRGQEARLRCSPMKGHSHVYWYRQLPEEGLKFMVYLQKENIIDESGMPKERFSAEFPKEGPSILRIQQVVRGDSAAYFCASSPGDRGSYNEQFFGPGTRLTVL.

The chain couples TRBV7-3 to TRBJ2-1, with TRBD2 matching over 13 bases. This CDR3 region has 15 residues. Germline CDR1 and CDR2: SGHTA and FQGTGA. V lost 5 bases and J lost 7; bases outside the gene matches: 5. The CDR3 DNA follows: TGTGCCAGCAGCCCTACTAGCGGGAGGGAGAATGAGCAGTTCTTC. Residues: CASSPTSGRENEQFF.

The chain carries TRBV7-2 and TRBJ2-7; D uncertain. This CDR3 spans 13 amino acids. Trimming took off 3 bases at V and 2 bases at J, with 8 bases between the two ends. CDR1 SGHTA and CDR2 FQGNSA come from the germline V gene. The CDR3 loop reads CASSFGGTYEQYF. The DNA of the CDR3 is TGTGCCAGCAGCTTTGGTGGTACCTACGAGCAGTACTTC.

As to this clone: A read error may produce the germline difference seen at one junction end. V is TRBV5-1 and J is TRBJ2-7, with TRBD1 identical over 8 bases. The CDR3 is 17 residues long. Germline lookup yields CDR1 SGHRS and CDR2 YFSETQ. This CDR3 reads CASSLGPPGQDSYGQYF. DNA of the CDR3: TGCGCCAGCAGCTTGGGACCTCCGGGACAGGATTCCTACGGGCAGTACTTC.

This clone was picked up a small number of times. The rearrangement uses TRBV2 and TRBJ1-5; D not resolved. The CDR3 extends over 14 amino acids. Germline V gene lookup returns CDR1 SNHLY and CDR2 FYNNEI. The ends were cut back, 6 bases at V and 3 bases at J, with 12 bases in the middle. The CDR3 loop reads CASRSRAANQPQHF. The DNA of the CDR3 is TGTGCCAGCAGGTCGAGGGCCGCCAATCAGCCCCAGCATTTT.

The rearrangement joins TRBV28 to TRBJ1-5; D unclear. The CDR3 extends over 14 amino acids. V lost 7 bases and J lost 0, with 10 bases in between. Germline loops: CDR1 MDHEN, CDR2 SYDVKM. CDR3 loop: CASNSAYSNQPQHF. CDR3 sequence (DNA): TGTGCCAGCAATTCCGCATATAGCAATCAGCCCCAGCATTTT.

The J gene is TRBJ1-1, the V gene TRBV19; 8 bases are a match to TRBD1. Germline V gene lookup returns CDR1 LNHDA and CDR2 SQIVND (reference sequence). This CDR3 comprises 13 residues. V lost 8 bases and J lost 2; bases outside the gene matches: 4. The chain's CDR3 is CASQGALNTEAFF. The CDR3 nucleotides read TGTGCCAGTCAGGGGGCTTTAAACACTGAAGCTTTCTTT.

This chain uses TRBV5-1 with TRBJ2-5, with D maybe TRBD1 (5 bases). CDR3 length: 15 amino acids. The germline V gene encodes CDR1 SGHRS and CDR2 YFSETQ. V was trimmed by 6 bases and J by 4 bases, leaving 19 bases between them. CDR3 nucleotides: TGCGCCAGCACCCCCTTTGGGCCAGGGTTAGAGACCCAGTACTTC. This encodes CASTPFGPGLETQYF.

The V call is TRBV19, the J call TRBJ1-5; D ambiguous. The germline V and J ends were trimmed by 2 bases and 6 bases, with 14 bases remaining between them. Germline-derived CDR1 and CDR2 are LNHDA and SQIVND (reference sequence). The CDR3 sequence is 15 residues long. The DNA of the CDR3 is TGTGCCAGTAGTATATTGGGAGAAGGTAGTCAGCCCCAGCATTTT. It yields the protein CASSILGEGSQPQHF.